Below are 32 T cell receptor beta chains sequenced from a single sample in a study of blood T cell repertoires in COVID-19 (TCRdb year 2020). Receptor amplification or capture employed the immunoSEQ multiplex PCR assay. TCRdb stores this immuneACCESS table with in-frame sequences only. Part of the clones is absent; in the studies checked, under half of the shortfall reflects unresolved V genes, and no reason is known for the rest. This sample gives approximately 300,000 clones in total; approximately 92% of them show up just once. The ten largest clones add up to about 18% of the sample. Sequencing used PBMCs or T cells enriched from blood (not recorded which). All receptors derive from a woman in her 30s who had recovered from COVID-19.

This chain joins TRBV28 and TRBJ2-7; tentatively, D is TRBD2 (5 bases). V was trimmed by 2 bases and J by 3 bases, leaving 8 bases between them. CDR1 and CDR2 from the germline V gene are MDHEN and SYDVKM. The CDR3 length is 13 residues. CDR3 bases: TGTGCCAGCAGTTTAGATGGAGGCTACGAGCAGTACTTC. It is translated as CASSLDGGYEQYF.

V and J are TRBV27 and TRBJ1-6; perhaps TRBD1 as D (6 bases). The CDR3 is 15 residues long. V lost 7 bases to trimming and J lost 10 bases, with 20 bases between them. Germline CDR1 and CDR2: MNHEY and SMNVEV (reference sequence). CDR3 nucleotide sequence: TGTGCCAGCAACCTTGCCGGGACACTCCGATCACCCCTCCACTTT. Translation: CASNLAGTLRSPLHF.

The chain carries TRBV7-2 and TRBJ2-7; D might be TRBD1 (6 bases). The CDR3 contains 16 residues. The ends were cut back, 5 bases at V and 3 bases at J, with 20 bases in the middle. CDR1 is SGHTA, CDR2 FQGNSA, per germline. The CDR3 protein is CASSTLGGQGNYEQYF. CDR3 nucleotides: TGTGCCAGCAGCACGCTGGGTGGGCAGGGGAACTACGAGCAGTACTTC.

V is TRBV12-3 or TRBV12-4 and J is TRBJ2-7; 9 nucleotides agree with TRBD2. This CDR3 contains 13 residues. V lost 9 bases and J lost 2; bases outside the gene matches: 5. In DNA, the CDR3 is TGTGCCAGTCAGACTAGCGGTACCTACGAGCAGTACTTC. Its protein product is CASQTSGTYEQYF.

The gene calls are TRBV7-3 and TRBJ1-4; D may be TRBD1 (6 bases). The V end was cut by 5 bases, the J end by 8 bases, with 12 bases between. Germline CDR1 and CDR2: SGHTA and FQGTGA. The CDR3 totals 13 residues. CDR3 in amino acids: CASSLRGGEKLFF. In nucleotides, the CDR3 is TGTGCCAGCAGCCTCAGGGGTGGCGAAAAACTGTTTTTT.

The chain uses TRBV14 and TRBJ2-5; the match to TRBD2 covers 7 bases. CDR1 and CDR2 (germline): SGHDN, FVKESK. Trimming took 4 bases from V and 2 from J; bases not matched to a gene: 10. The CDR3 has 16 residues. The DNA of the CDR3 is TGTGCCAGCAGCCCAGGCGGGCTAGCGGAACAAGAGACCCAGTACTTC. It encodes CASSPGGLAEQETQYF.

This chain links TRBV27 with TRBJ2-3; a weak D match, TRBD2 (8 bases). V gave up 3 bases and J gave up 5 bases, with 15 bases separating them. Germline CDR1 is MNHEY and CDR2 is SMNVEV (reference sequence). There are 15 residues in the CDR3. CDR3 DNA sequence: TGTGCCAGCAGTTTTGACAGGGCGGGGGGAGATACGCAGTATTTT. This gives the protein CASSFDRAGGDTQYF.

As DNA, the CDR3 is TGCGCCAGCAGCCAAGACGGGGGGAAGACCCAGTACTTC. Protein sequence: CASSQDGGKTQYF. The rearrangement joins TRBV4-1 to TRBJ2-5, with TRBD2 matching 7 bases. The germline V gene encodes CDR1 MGHRA and CDR2 YSYEKL. This CDR3 has 13 residues. V dropped 0 bases and J dropped 6; count of bases not matched to a gene: 1.

The V and J genes are TRBV24-1 and TRBJ2-5; 7 bases align to TRBD1. From germline, CDR1 is KGHDR and CDR2 SFDVKD. J gave up 5 bases and V 3 bases, and 5 bases lay outside the gene matches. The length of the CDR3 is 14 residues. CDR3 in DNA: TGTGCCACCAGTGATGTACAGGGGTGGGAGACCCAGTACTTC. Translation: CATSDVQGWETQYF.

V and J are TRBV11-3 and TRBJ2-3, with 8 nucleotides matching TRBD2. Losses at the gene ends were 5 bases for V and 3 bases for J; bases not matched to a gene: 4. Germline V lookup: CDR1 SGHNT, CDR2 YENEEA. This CDR3 is built from 14 residues. The CDR3 DNA reads as TGTGCCAGCAGCCCGGGGGGGGCGACAGATACGCAGTATTTT. This encodes CASSPGGATDTQYF.

This chain links TRBV29-1 with TRBJ2-3; TRBD2 agrees at 9 bases. Germline CDR1 SQVTM, CDR2 ANQGSEA. The CDR3 runs to 15 residues. V lost 3 bases to trimming and J lost 4 bases; unmatched junction nucleotides: 8. For the CDR3, the DNA is TGCAGCGTTGAGTTGTTAGCGGGAGAGGCAGATACGCAGTATTTT. This gives the protein CSVELLAGEADTQYF.

This rearrangement joins TRBV27 to TRBJ2-7; perhaps TRBD1 as D (5 bases). The germline gives CDR1 MNHEY, CDR2 SMNVEV (reference sequence). The V end was cut by 2 bases, the J end by 5 bases, with 7 bases between. CDR3 size: 12 residues. The CDR3 coding sequence is TGTGCCAGCAGTTTACAGGGAAACGAGCAGTACTTC. It is translated as CASSLQGNEQYF.

The chain is built from TRBV10-3 and TRBJ1-5; D possibly corresponds to TRBD1 (5 bases). The V gene lost 4 bases and the J gene lost 6 bases, with 13 bases spanning the gap. CDR3 length: 14 amino acids. Germline values: CDR1 ENHRY, CDR2 SYGVKD. CDR3 sequence reads: CAISGGDVRQPQHF. The CDR3 region has the DNA TGTGCCATCAGTGGGGGGGACGTTCGTCAGCCCCAGCATTTT.

The chain joins TRBV6-5 to TRBJ2-7; tentatively, D is TRBD1 (6 bases). Germline V gene lookup returns CDR1 MNHEY and CDR2 SVGAGI. V lost 2 bases to trimming and J lost 2 bases, with 10 bases between them. This CDR3 comprises 14 residues. CDR3 nucleotide sequence: TGTGCCAGCAGTTACCCGGACAGAACCTACGAGCAGTACTTC. Amino acids: CASSYPDRTYEQYF.

Points on this clone: A far bigger clonotype differs at one base, so this is likely a read error. The same CDR3 is also encoded by other DNA sequences in this sample. The rearrangement joins TRBV7-8 to TRBJ1-1, with a possible D match to TRBD1 (5 bases). This CDR3 has 12 amino acids. The germline V gene has CDR1 SGHVS and CDR2 FQNEAQ. V was clipped by 5 bases and J by 5 bases, with 9 bases between them. DNA for the CDR3: TGTGCCAGCAGCCCCGGGGGGACTGAAGCTTTCTTT. Translated: CASSPGGTEAFF.

Only one count was recorded for this clone. This chain links TRBV5-1 with TRBJ2-2; D is perhaps TRBD2 (7 bases). V was trimmed by 6 bases and J by 0 bases, leaving 15 bases between them. CDR1 and CDR2 from the germline V gene are SGHRS and YFSETQ. This CDR3 spans 16 amino acids. CDR3 protein: CASTPRGGANTGELFF. Written as DNA, the CDR3 is TGCGCCAGCACCCCTAGGGGGGGAGCGAACACCGGGGAGCTGTTTTTT.

The genes are TRBV5-4 and TRBJ2-3; TRBD1 agrees at 7 bases. The CDR3 has 15 amino acids. V lost 1 base, J lost 2 bases, and 4 bases stayed unmatched. Germline V gene sequence: CDR1 SGHNT, CDR2 YYREEE (reference sequence). The CDR3 protein is CASSLYRGDTDTQYF. CDR3 bases: TGTGCCAGCAGCTTGTACAGGGGAGACACAGATACGCAGTATTTT.

This clone appeared a single time. The chain has TRBV27 and TRBJ2-2; 8 positions agree with TRBD1. This CDR3 spans 14 amino acids. Per the germline V gene, CDR1 is MNHEY and CDR2 is SMNVEV (reference sequence). With 8 bases clipped from V and 6 bases from J, the junction kept 8 bases outside the gene matches. The CDR3 reads CASARTGYAGELFF. The CDR3 nucleotides read TGTGCCAGCGCCAGGACAGGGTACGCCGGGGAGCTGTTTTTT.

The chain has TRBV6-9 and TRBJ2-7; 8 bases are shared with TRBD2. Per germline, CDR1 MNHGY and CDR2 SVAAGI. V trimming: 7 bases; J trimming: 6 bases; junction bases outside the gene matches: 14. This CDR3 has 15 amino acids. The CDR3 DNA follows: TGTGCCAGCACCCAGAGGACTAGCCAAACTCGCGAGCAGTACTTC. Translated: CASTQRTSQTREQYF.

V gene TRBV28 combines with J gene TRBJ2-1, with D perhaps TRBD2 (6 bases). The ends were cut back, 3 bases at V and 1 base at J, with 10 bases in the middle. Germline assignment: CDR1 MDHEN and CDR2 SYDVKM. This CDR3 contains 15 residues. The CDR3 sequence is CASSLAGTSYNEQFF. The CDR3 nucleotides read TGTGCCAGCAGTTTGGCGGGAACTTCCTACAATGAGCAGTTCTTC.

The chain uses TRBV12-3 or TRBV12-4 and TRBJ2-1; 8 nucleotides agree with TRBD2. J lost 10 bases, V lost 7 bases, and 9 bases had no gene match. The CDR3 is 13 residues long. DNA for the CDR3: TGTGCCAGCATCCCCGGGGGGGGCGGGGAGCAGTTCTTC. Translated, it gives CASIPGGGGEQFF.

The gene calls are TRBV25-1 and TRBJ1-6; D may be TRBD1 (5 bases). Deletions cut 6 bases from V and 7 bases from J, with 10 bases between. The germline V gene has CDR1 MGHDK and CDR2 SYGVNS. The CDR3 runs to 13 residues. The CDR3 region is CASRGDWNSPLHF. The CDR3, as DNA: TGTGCCAGCAGAGGGGATTGGAATTCACCCCTCCACTTT.

V and J are TRBV11-2 and TRBJ2-7, with TRBD2 as a possible D gene (6 bases). The CDR3 is 15 residues long. Trimming took off 2 bases at V and 6 bases at J, with 17 bases between the two ends. The V gene's germline CDR1 is SGHAT and CDR2 FQNNGV. In nucleotides, the CDR3 is TGTGCCAGCAGCTTACGGGGAGGAAGTCCAGGCGAGCAGTACTTC. The encoded protein is CASSLRGGSPGEQYF.

CDR3 nucleotide sequence: TGTGCCAGCAGCTTAGAGGGACAGGGAAACACCATATATTTT. It translates to CASSLEGQGNTIYF. The gene calls are TRBV7-2 and TRBJ1-3, with TRBD1 matching over 7 bases. This CDR3 spans 14 amino acids. Trimming at V came to 1 base and at J to 4 bases, leaving 1 base not matched to a gene. Germline assignment: CDR1 SGHTA and CDR2 FQGNSA.

The J gene is TRBJ1-1, the V gene TRBV7-8, with unresolved D. The CDR3 covers 13 residues. CDR1 and CDR2 from the germline V gene are SGHVS and FQNEAQ. V was shortened by 3 bases and J by 1 base, with 6 bases between the two germline ends. In DNA, the CDR3 is TGTGCCAGCAGCTTCGCACAGAACACTGAAGCTTTCTTT. Amino acid sequence: CASSFAQNTEAFF. Variable domain in full (rest from reference TRBV7-8 and TRBJ1-1): GAGVSQSPRYKVAKRGQDVALRCDPISGHVSLFWYQQALGQGPEFLTYFQNEAQLDKSGLPSDRFFAERPEGSVSTLKIQRTQQEDSAVYLCASSFAQNTEAFFGQGTRLTVV.

The chain links TRBV5-4 to TRBJ2-5; a possible D gene is TRBD1 (5 bases). Per the germline V gene, CDR1 is SGHNT and CDR2 is YYREEE (reference sequence). CDR3 length equals 14 residues. V shed 1 base and J shed 4 bases, with 11 bases lying between them. This CDR3 is CASSLSQGRETQYF. The DNA for the CDR3 is TGTGCCAGCAGCTTGAGTCAGGGTAGAGAGACCCAGTACTTC.

V and J are TRBV27 and TRBJ1-4, with TRBD1 matching 8 bases. The CDR3 totals 15 residues. Germline loops: CDR1 MNHEY, CDR2 SMNVEV (reference sequence). Trimming cost V 5 bases and J 6 bases; bases outside gene matches: 8. The CDR3 region is CASSAQTTGDEKLFF. The DNA of the CDR3 is TGTGCCAGCAGTGCTCAAACGACAGGGGATGAAAAACTGTTTTTT.

The V call is TRBV6-2 or TRBV6-3, the J call TRBJ2-1; 13 bases map to TRBD2. The germline V gene encodes CDR1 MNHEY and CDR2 SVGEGT. V gave up 0 bases and J gave up 8 bases; unmatched junction bases: 4. This CDR3 has 16 residues. Here the CDR3 DNA reads TGTGCCAGCAGTTACTCCAGGACTAGCGGGAGTTATGAGCAGTTCTTC. Protein sequence: CASSYSRTSGSYEQFF.

V usage is TRBV28 and J usage is TRBJ2-1, with D perhaps matching TRBD1 (6 bases). CDR1 and CDR2 (germline): MDHEN, SYDVKM. The CDR3 length is 15 residues. V was pared by 4 bases and J by 5 bases, with 15 bases between. CDR3 bases: TGTGCCAGCAGTTCAGGACAGACCACTGACAATGAGCAGTTCTTC. Its protein product is CASSSGQTTDNEQFF.

The V call is TRBV19, the J call TRBJ1-5; tentatively, D is TRBD1 (5 bases). V was trimmed by 5 bases and J by 2 bases, leaving 13 bases between them. Germline V gene data show CDR1 as LNHDA and CDR2 as SQIVND (reference sequence). The CDR3 runs 15 residues. The DNA for the CDR3 is TGTGCCAGTAGTTATTCTGGGGGGGGCAATCAGCCCCAGCATTTT. It is translated as CASSYSGGGNQPQHF.

This clone was seen a handful of times. The rearrangement uses TRBV5-1 and TRBJ2-6; D call uncertain. The V and J ends lost 0 bases and 0 bases respectively, with 4 bases between them. The CDR3 contains 15 residues. In germline, CDR1 is SGHRS, CDR2 YFSETQ. CDR3: CASSLGYSGANVLTF. The CDR3 DNA reads TGCGCCAGCAGCTTGGGCTACTCTGGGGCCAACGTCCTGACTTTC.

The J gene is TRBJ2-7, the V gene TRBV7-9; D is possibly TRBD2 (6 bases). The CDR3 runs 13 residues. The V end lost 5 bases, the J end lost 6 bases, and 14 bases lay between the germline ends. The germline gives CDR1 SEHNR, CDR2 FQNEAQ (reference sequence). The CDR3 reads CASSRGGAAEQYF. In DNA, the CDR3 is TGTGCCAGCAGCCGCGGAGGGGCGGCCGAGCAGTACTTC.